The clone carrying this TCR beta chain was recorded a few times. The antigen remains unidentified. The record originates from a study of response to subunit inactivated influenza vaccine. Regarding the study as a whole: Few new T cells, the authors suggested, are recruited by each seasonal influenza vaccination.

TCRdb processed the RT-PCR reads anew with MiXCR; each CDR3 protein has one entry. The sample has a few hundred thousand distinct CDR3 sequences; around 15% are singletons. The sequence derives from a man in his forties or fifties who received an inactivated influenza vaccine. Sample: PBMCs from blood, taken 11 to 12 days after vaccination.

The CDR3 nucleotides read TGTGCCACCAGCAGCAAGTTTAGCGGGAGGGCAGATACGCAGTATTTT. It yields the protein CATSSKFSGRADTQYF. The chain joins TRBV15 to TRBJ2-3; 11 nucleotides line up with TRBD2. The CDR3 runs to 16 residues. V lost 3 bases and J lost 4; bases outside the gene matches: 6. CDR1 and CDR2 from the germline V gene are LNHNV and YYDKDF (reference sequence).